These T cell receptor beta chains were read from a single sample in a study of T cells in localized non-small cell lung cancer. Clones were read by immunoSEQ multiplex PCR, and TCRdb kept only the in-frame ones, dropping some. The sample lists 30,000 to 35,000 clones, more than 70% occurring once. Sequenced material: peripheral blood, taken before any cancer treatment. The receptors originated from a woman aged 35 to 70 with stage I lung adenocarcinoma. Both conserved end residues are part of each CDR3. A D gene is named only where the DNA matches it firmly. Clone size is stated in some rows and not others, as once, few, many or a class when expanded.

TRBV6-6	TRBD1	TRBJ1-5	-	CASRSRGTGGNQPQHF	TGTGCCAGCAGATCACGTGGGACAGGGGGCAATCAGCCCCAGCATTTT
TRBV13	-	TRBJ2-6	-	CASSLEGRTGANVLTF	TGTGCCAGCAGCTTAGAAGGGCGCACTGGGGCCAACGTCCTGACTTTC
TRBV7-3	-	TRBJ1-2	few	CASSQTYRDGYTF	TGTGCCAGCAGCCAAACTTACAGGGACGGCTACACCTTC
TRBV15	-	TRBJ2-7	-	CATSRGEDRPYEQYF	TGTGCCACCAGCAGAGGAGAGGACAGACCCTACGAGCAGTACTTC
TRBV18	-	TRBJ1-4	-	CASSLRPGDEKLFF	TGTGCCAGCTCATTGAGGCCGGGGGATGAAAAACTGTTTTTT
TRBV9	-	TRBJ1-2	-	CASSVDQGTNYGYTF	TGTGCCAGCAGCGTAGATCAAGGGACTAACTATGGCTACACCTTC
TRBV18	-	TRBJ2-6	-	CASSNPGLSGANVLTF	TGTGCCAGCTCAAATCCGGGACTCTCTGGGGCCAACGTCCTGACTTTC
TRBV25-1	-	TRBJ1-2	-	CASQGAYGTNYGYTF	TGTGCCAGCCAAGGGGCGTACGGAACTAACTATGGCTACACCTTC
TRBV6-5	TRBD1	TRBJ1-2	-	CASRKQGAGEYGYTF	TGTGCCAGCAGGAAGCAGGGGGCCGGGGAATATGGCTACACCTTC
TRBV10-3	TRBD1	TRBJ2-3	-	CAISDPGQGEVTDTQYF	TGTGCCATCAGTGACCCCGGACAGGGCGAGGTCACAGATACGCAGTATTTT
TRBV13	-	TRBJ1-1	-	CASSLIGTEAFF	TGTGCCAGCAGCTTAATAGGCACTGAAGCTTTCTTT
TRBV10-2	-	TRBJ2-1	-	CASSESGVGDEQFF	TGCGCCAGCAGTGAGTCGGGGGTCGGGGATGAGCAGTTCTTC
TRBV9	-	TRBJ2-7	-	CASSPGAGRGEQYF	TGTGCCAGCAGCCCCGGGGCAGGTCGGGGCGAGCAGTACTTC
TRBV30	TRBD2	TRBJ2-5	-	CAWSISGGAETQYF	TGTGCCTGGAGTATTAGCGGGGGCGCGGAGACCCAGTACTTC
TRBV5-1	-	TRBJ2-7	once	CASSSDVSYEQYF	TGCGCCAGCAGCTCAGACGTAAGCTACGAGCAGTACTTC
TRBV13	TRBD2	TRBJ2-5	once	CASTQRGEETQYF	TGTGCCAGCACGCAACGGGGGGAAGAGACCCAGTACTTC
TRBV2	TRBD2	TRBJ2-7	-	CASSSRGVSYEQYF	TGTGCCAGCAGTTCGCGGGGGGTCTCCTACGAGCAGTACTTC
TRBV12-5	TRBD1	TRBJ2-5	-	CASGLRDSPQETQYF	TGTGCTAGTGGTTTACGGGACAGCCCCCAAGAGACCCAGTACTTC
TRBV6-5	TRBD1	TRBJ1-2	-	CASSYSGQIYGYTF	TGTGCCAGCAGTTACTCGGGACAGATCTATGGCTACACCTTC
TRBV6-5	-	TRBJ2-5	-	CASSYSRQHQETQYF	TGTGCCAGCAGTTACAGTCGCCAGCACCAAGAGACCCAGTACTTC
TRBV6-4	-	TRBJ2-3	-	CASSDSINQITDTQYF	TGTGCCAGCAGTGACTCCATTAATCAGATCACAGATACGCAGTATTTT
TRBV6-6	-	TRBJ1-4	-	CASSLTVATNEKLFF	TGTGCCAGCAGTTTGACAGTTGCAACTAATGAAAAACTGTTTTTT
TRBV7-2	-	TRBJ2-7	-	CASSLAQGYYEQYF	TGTGCCAGCAGCTTAGCGCAGGGTTACTACGAGCAGTACTTC
TRBV4-1	TRBD2	TRBJ2-2	once	CASSQDRLAGTSGGDPTGELFF	TGCGCCAGCAGCCAAGATAGACTTGCCGGGACTAGCGGGGGGGATCCTACCGGGGAGCTGTTTTTT
TRBV4-2	-	TRBJ2-7	-	CASSQLLGSSYEQYF	TGTGCCAGCAGCCAACTCTTGGGGTCGTCCTACGAGCAGTACTTC
TRBV7-2	TRBD1	TRBJ2-3	-	CASSLFRTGTDTQYF	TGTGCCAGCAGCTTATTCAGGACAGGTACAGATACGCAGTATTTT
TRBV7-2	-	TRBJ1-2	-	CASSLVADSWGGYTF	TGTGCCAGCAGCTTAGTGGCCGATTCGTGGGGTGGCTACACCTTC
TRBV27	-	TRBJ2-1	-	CASSLVPSGSRHNEQFF	TGTGCCAGCAGTTTAGTACCTTCGGGGTCCCGACACAATGAGCAGTTCTTC
TRBV7-3	TRBD1	TRBJ2-5	-	CASSMTGGGAETQYF	TGTGCCAGCAGCATGACAGGGGGCGGGGCGGAGACCCAGTACTTC
TRBV18	-	TRBJ1-5	-	CASSRQEDQPQHF	TGTGCCAGCTCACGACAGGAGGATCAGCCCCAGCATTTT
TRBV6-4	-	TRBJ2-6	-	CASSDSGSSGANVLTF	TGTGCCAGCAGTGACTCGGGAAGCTCTGGGGCCAACGTCCTGACTTTC
TRBV4-2	TRBD2	TRBJ2-2	medium-sized	CASSQGLADTGELFF	TGTGCCAGCAGCCAGGGACTAGCGGACACCGGGGAGCTGTTTTTT
TRBV11-3	TRBD1	TRBJ1-1	-	CASSLGTDTEAFF	TGTGCCAGCAGCCTCGGGACAGACACTGAAGCTTTCTTT
TRBV21-1	-	TRBJ2-2	few	CASSSHTTLLAGELFF	TGTGCCAGCAGCTCCCACACCACCTTGCTCGCCGGGGAGCTGTTTTTT
TRBV7-2	-	TRBJ1-1	-	CASSFGKTLMNTEAFF	TGTGCCAGCAGCTTCGGAAAAACTCTTATGAACACTGAAGCTTTCTTT
TRBV29-1	-	TRBJ2-5	-	CSVVMQGWGETQYF	TGCAGCGTTGTAATGCAGGGATGGGGAGAGACCCAGTACTTC
TRBV19	-	TRBJ1-1	-	CASRRRGRERRNTEAFF	TGTGCCAGTAGGAGGCGGGGCAGGGAACGAAGGAACACTGAAGCTTTCTTT
TRBV9	-	TRBJ2-2	-	CASSVDRAGELFF	TGTGCCAGCAGCGTAGATAGGGCCGGGGAGCTGTTTTTT
TRBV15	-	TRBJ1-2	-	CATSGGLGAGYTF	TGTGCCACCAGCGGAGGACTGGGCGCTGGCTACACCTTC
TRBV9	TRBD2	TRBJ2-7	-	CASSVGGSSYEQYF	TGTGCCAGCAGCGTTGGCGGGAGCTCCTACGAGCAGTACTTC
TRBV30	-	TRBJ2-7	-	CAWSVRNSPGYEQYF	TGTGCCTGGAGTGTAAGGAACTCCCCAGGCTACGAGCAGTACTTC
TRBV19	-	TRBJ2-3	-	CASTSQTDTQYF	TGTGCCAGTACCTCCCAAACAGATACGCAGTATTTT
TRBV30	TRBD1	TRBJ1-2	-	CAWSVRGTGGFGYGYTF	TGTGCCTGGAGTGTACGAGGGACAGGGGGATTCGGGTATGGCTACACCTTC
TRBV7-9	TRBD1	TRBJ2-7	-	CASSLGGQGALIYEQYF	TGTGCCAGCAGCTTAGGGGGACAGGGGGCCCTAATCTACGAGCAGTACTTC
TRBV18	TRBD1	TRBJ2-7	-	CASSPPRGTGGGGYEQYF	TGTGCCAGCTCACCACCCCGGGGGACAGGGGGCGGAGGCTACGAGCAGTACTTC
TRBV11-3	TRBD2	TRBJ2-3	-	CASSLGLAGSLTDTQYF	TGTGCCAGCAGCTTAGGACTAGCGGGATCGCTAACAGATACGCAGTATTTT
TRBV4-3	-	TRBJ2-7	-	CASSQELEYEQYF	TGCGCCAGCAGCCAAGAACTCGAGTACGAGCAGTACTTC
TRBV9	TRBD1	TRBJ2-2	-	CASSVNDRGSTGELFF	TGTGCCAGCAGCGTCAATGACAGGGGAAGCACCGGGGAGCTGTTTTTT
TRBV30	-	TRBJ2-1	-	CAWSGNGDNEQFF	TGTGCCTGGAGTGGCAACGGGGACAATGAGCAGTTCTTC
TRBV7-9	-	TRBJ1-5	-	CASSPGGASNQPQHF	TGTGCCAGCAGTCCAGGCGGGGCAAGCAATCAGCCCCAGCATTTT
TRBV18	TRBD1	TRBJ1-4	-	CASSPPAPRGLGEKLFF	TGTGCCAGCTCACCGCCCGCTCCGAGGGGGCTGGGGGAAAAACTGTTTTTT
TRBV7-2	TRBD1	TRBJ2-1	-	CASSLGQGSYNEQFF	TGTGCCAGCAGCTTGGGACAGGGCTCCTACAATGAGCAGTTCTTC
TRBV7-8	-	TRBJ2-1	-	CASSLAERGSYNEQFF	TGTGCCAGCAGCTTAGCCGAACGGGGTTCCTACAATGAGCAGTTCTTC
TRBV9	TRBD1	TRBJ2-1	-	CASSVGGTGPYNEQFF	TGTGCCAGCAGCGTAGGCGGGACAGGGCCCTACAATGAGCAGTTCTTC